Listed here are 15 T cell receptor beta chains from one sample, sequenced in a study of shared clonotypes between healthy human individuals. Cells designated naive CD8 were CD45RO-negative and were positively selected for CCR7, with terminally differentiated effector memory CD45RA+ cells excluded. The method was immunoSEQ multiplex PCR; TCRdb's version includes in-frame clones alone and lacks a portion of them. Of some 2 million clones in the sample, less than 95% were seen once. The sequencing sample was made of naive CD8+ T cells sorted from blood. The source is a young man in good health.

This clone has a handful of counts. The chain combines TRBV6-6 with TRBJ2-4; D is ambiguous. Germline loops: CDR1 MNHNY, CDR2 SVGAGI (reference sequence). V lost 5 bases and J lost 8, with 13 bases in between. This CDR3 comprises 13 residues. CDR3 loop: CASSPQPWDIQYF. DNA of the CDR3: TGTGCCAGCAGTCCCCAGCCGTGGGACATTCAGTACTTC.

Note on this clone: The sample carries other DNA sequences with the same CDR3. V and J are TRBV27 and TRBJ2-5, with D unclear. Trimming shortened V by 2 bases and J by 0 bases, and 4 bases separated the two germline ends. The germline V gene encodes CDR1 MNHEY and CDR2 SMNVEV (reference sequence). The CDR3 loop spans 13 amino acids. DNA for the CDR3: TGTGCCAGCAGTTTAGCTAACCAAGAGACCCAGTACTTC. It codes for CASSLANQETQYF.

The rearrangement joins TRBV9 to TRBJ2-7; D is tentatively TRBD1 or TRBD2 (5 bases each). CDR3 size: 16 residues. V dropped 0 bases and J dropped 7 bases, with 20 bases sitting between them. Germline-derived CDR1 and CDR2 are SGDLS and YYNGEE. DNA of the CDR3: TGTGCCAGCAGCGTAGGCGGCGTTGGGGGTTTGGAAGAGCAGTACTTC. It encodes CASSVGGVGGLEEQYF.

The V call is TRBV19, the J call TRBJ2-5, with 14 bases lining up with TRBD2. The V gene's germline CDR1 is LNHDA and CDR2 SQIVND (reference sequence). The ends lost 5 bases at V and 1 base at J; junction bases unmatched: 12. The CDR3 contains 19 residues. CDR3 nucleotides: TGTGCCAGTAGTGACTACGGGACTAGCGGGAGTTCCCGCCAAGAGACCCAGTACTTC. Encoded protein: CASSDYGTSGSSRQETQYF.

Notes on this clone: The sample contains more than one DNA sequence encoding this CDR3. The CDR3 is CASSQDSRGGETQYF. Here the CDR3 DNA reads TGCGCCAGCAGCCAAGATTCACGGGGCGGGGAGACCCAGTACTTC. The chain employs TRBV4-1 and TRBJ2-5; either TRBD1 or TRBD2 may fit D (5 bases each). Between the trimmed V and J ends, which lost 0 bases and 5 bases, there was a span of 13 bases. Germline CDR1 MGHRA, CDR2 YSYEKL. The CDR3 sequence is 15 residues long.

The chain links TRBV4-3 to TRBJ1-1; D not resolved. The CDR3 runs to 13 residues. The ends were cut back, 0 bases at V and 6 bases at J, with 8 bases in the middle. Germline loops: CDR1 LGHNA, CDR2 YSLEER. DNA of the CDR3: TGCGCCAGCAGCCAAGATATGGCAGCTGAAGCTTTCTTT. Its translation: CASSQDMAAEAFF.

The chain employs TRBV29-1 and TRBJ1-1; maybe TRBD1 (6 bases). Trimming removed 3 bases from V and 6 bases from J, with 14 bases in between. Germline CDR1 SQVTM, CDR2 ANQGSEA. CDR3 size: 13 residues. The CDR3 region has the DNA TGCAGCGTTGACAGGGGTGATTCGGCTGAAGCTTTCTTT. This gives the protein CSVDRGDSAEAFF.

This rearrangement joins TRBV10-3 to TRBJ2-1; 12 nucleotides agree with TRBD2. J gave up 6 bases and V 3 bases, and 6 bases lay outside the gene matches. The CDR3 sequence is 16 residues long. CDR1 is ENHRY and CDR2 is SYGVKD in the germline V gene. CDR3: CAISDSRTSGVNEQFF. The CDR3 region has the DNA TGTGCCATCAGTGATTCCCGGACTAGCGGGGTCAATGAGCAGTTCTTC.

CDR3: CASSQDSRQGAGSNQPQHF. CDR3 DNA sequence: TGCGCCAGCAGCCAAGATTCCCGACAGGGGGCGGGAAGCAATCAGCCCCAGCATTTT. The chain combines TRBV4-1 with TRBJ1-5; 10 bases map to TRBD1. The CDR3 runs to 19 residues. Germline-derived CDR1 and CDR2 are MGHRA and YSYEKL. The trim removed 0 bases at V and 1 base at J, leaving 9 bases unmatched.

As regards this clone: A read error may produce the germline difference seen at one junction end. The chain joins TRBV19 to TRBJ1-1; 8 bases fit TRBD1. Germline CDR1 LNHDA, CDR2 SQIVND (reference sequence). The CDR3 totals 13 residues. The CDR3 sequence is CASSAFRDRQLGF. In DNA form, the CDR3 reads TGTGCCAGTAGTGCCTTCCGGGACAGGCAGCTAGGCTTT.

Concerning this clone: Other nucleotide sequences in the sample specify the same CDR3. The CDR3 loop is CASSSDSLTEAFF. The CDR3 bases are TGTGCCAGCTCATCGGACAGCCTCACTGAAGCTTTCTTT. The chain uses TRBV18 and TRBJ1-1, with D maybe TRBD1 (6 bases). The length of the CDR3 is 13 residues. Germline CDR1 KGHSH, CDR2 LQKENI. V lost 5 bases and J lost 4, with 11 bases in between.

The chain uses TRBV5-6 and TRBJ2-7; D ambiguous. Germline values: CDR1 SGHDT, CDR2 YYEEEE. The CDR3 is 14 amino acids. Trimming shortened V by 0 bases and J by 5 bases, and 12 bases separated the two germline ends. The CDR3 DNA follows: TGTGCCAGCAGCTTGGGGGTTTTGGCCCACGAGCAGTACTTC. This gives the protein CASSLGVLAHEQYF.

The chain joins TRBV4-1 to TRBJ2-3; 8 nucleotides match TRBD1. The CDR3 is 17 residues long. Germline CDR1 and CDR2: MGHRA and YSYEKL. J gave up 2 bases and V 0 bases, and 7 bases lay outside the gene matches. CDR3 sequence (DNA): TGCGCCAGCAGCCAAGATCCAGGGACAGGCCTCACAGATACGCAGTATTTT. This gives the protein CASSQDPGTGLTDTQYF.

As regards this clone: The same CDR3 also results from other DNA sequences found in this sample. This chain connects TRBV28 to TRBJ2-7; 7 positions agree with TRBD1. CDR1 MDHEN and CDR2 SYDVKM come from the germline V gene. Trimming at V came to 5 bases and at J to 3 bases, leaving 7 bases not matched to a gene. The length of the CDR3 is 14 residues. The CDR3 DNA follows: TGTGCCAGCAGTCTCCACAGGGGCGGCTACGAGCAGTACTTC. This encodes CASSLHRGGYEQYF.

The chain uses TRBV7-9 and TRBJ2-1; TRBD2 aligns across 12 bases. With V trimmed by 6 bases and J by 3 bases, 9 bases remained unmatched. The germline CDR1 and CDR2 sequences are SEHNR and FQNEAQ (reference sequence). The CDR3 covers 17 residues. CDR3 loop: CASSSHPSGGDYNEQFF. For the CDR3, the DNA is TGTGCCAGCAGTTCGCACCCTAGCGGGGGGGACTACAATGAGCAGTTCTTC.